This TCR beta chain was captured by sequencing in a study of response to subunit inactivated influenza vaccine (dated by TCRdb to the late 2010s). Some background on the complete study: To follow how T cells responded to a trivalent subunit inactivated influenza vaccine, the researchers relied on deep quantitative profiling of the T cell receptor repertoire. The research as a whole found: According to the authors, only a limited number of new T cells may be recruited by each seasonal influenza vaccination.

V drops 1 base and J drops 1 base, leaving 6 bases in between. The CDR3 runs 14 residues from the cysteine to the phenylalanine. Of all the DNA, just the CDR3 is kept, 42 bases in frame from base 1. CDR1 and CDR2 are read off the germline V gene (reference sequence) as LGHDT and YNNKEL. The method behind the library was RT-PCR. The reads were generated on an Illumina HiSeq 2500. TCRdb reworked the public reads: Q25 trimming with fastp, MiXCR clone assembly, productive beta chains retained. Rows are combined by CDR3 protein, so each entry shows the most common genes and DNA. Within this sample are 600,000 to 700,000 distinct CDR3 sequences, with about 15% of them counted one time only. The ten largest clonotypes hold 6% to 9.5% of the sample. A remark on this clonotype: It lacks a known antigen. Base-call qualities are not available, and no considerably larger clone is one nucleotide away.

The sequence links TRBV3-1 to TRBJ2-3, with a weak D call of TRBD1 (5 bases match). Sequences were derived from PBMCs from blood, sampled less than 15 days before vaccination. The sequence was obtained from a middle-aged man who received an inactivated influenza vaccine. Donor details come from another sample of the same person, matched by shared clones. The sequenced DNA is TGTGCCAGCAGCCAAGTACAGGGCACAGATACGCAGTATTTT. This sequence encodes CASSQVQGTDTQYF.